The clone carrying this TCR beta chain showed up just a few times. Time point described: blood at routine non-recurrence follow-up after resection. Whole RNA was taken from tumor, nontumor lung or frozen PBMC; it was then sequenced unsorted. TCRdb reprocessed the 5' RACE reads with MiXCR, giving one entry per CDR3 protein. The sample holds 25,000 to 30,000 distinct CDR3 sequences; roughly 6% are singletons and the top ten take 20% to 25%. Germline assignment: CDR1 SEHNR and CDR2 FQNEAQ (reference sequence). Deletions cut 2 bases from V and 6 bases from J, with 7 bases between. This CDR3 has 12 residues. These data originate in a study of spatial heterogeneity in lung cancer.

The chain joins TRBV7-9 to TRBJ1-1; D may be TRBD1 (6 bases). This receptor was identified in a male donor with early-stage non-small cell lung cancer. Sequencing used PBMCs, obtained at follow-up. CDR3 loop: CASSLRGAEAFF. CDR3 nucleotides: TGTGCCAGCAGCTTAAGGGGGGCTGAAGCTTTCTTT.